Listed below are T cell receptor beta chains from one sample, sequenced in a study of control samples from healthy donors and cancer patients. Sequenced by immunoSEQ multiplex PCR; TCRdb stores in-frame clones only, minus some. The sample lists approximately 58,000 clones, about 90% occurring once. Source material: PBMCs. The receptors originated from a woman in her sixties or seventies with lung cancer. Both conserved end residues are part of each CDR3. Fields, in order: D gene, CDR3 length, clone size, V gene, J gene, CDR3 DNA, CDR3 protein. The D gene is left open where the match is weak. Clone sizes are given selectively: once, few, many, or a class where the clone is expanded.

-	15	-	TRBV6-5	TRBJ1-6	TGTGCCAGCAGTTACTCTAGGACGGCAAATTCACCCCTCCACTTT	CASSYSRTANSPLHF
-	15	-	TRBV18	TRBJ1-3	TGTGCCAGCTCATCGAACAGGGTACGGCCGAACACCATATATTTT	CASSSNRVRPNTIYF
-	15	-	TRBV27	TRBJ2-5	TGTGCCAGCAGTTTAGAGGGGGAAGGGTCTGTGACCCAGTACTTC	CASSLEGEGSVTQYF
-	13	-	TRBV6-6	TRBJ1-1	TGTGCCAGCAGTGGCTTTGAGGGCACTGAAGCTTTCTTT	CASSGFEGTEAFF
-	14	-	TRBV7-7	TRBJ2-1	TGTGCCAGCAGCTTAGGGCGGTCCTACAATGAGCAGTTCTTC	CASSLGRSYNEQFF
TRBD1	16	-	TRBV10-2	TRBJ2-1	TGCGCCAGCAGGGAGGAAGGGGGGACAGGTTACAATGAGCAGTTCTTC	CASREEGGTGYNEQFF
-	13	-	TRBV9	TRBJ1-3	TGTGCCAGCAGCGTAGGTGGGGTGGACACCATATATTTT	CASSVGGVDTIYF
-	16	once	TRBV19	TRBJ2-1	TGTGCCAGTAGACACGCAGGGGGGCTCCAATACAATGAGCAGTTCTTC	CASRHAGGLQYNEQFF
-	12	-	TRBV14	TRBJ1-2	TGTGCCAGCAGCCAGACTGTCGGGAGCTACACCTTC	CASSQTVGSYTF
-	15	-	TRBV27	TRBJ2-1	TGTGCCAGCAGTTTAGAGGGGGTGAAGTACAATGAGCAGTTCTTC	CASSLEGVKYNEQFF
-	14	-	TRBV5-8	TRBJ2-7	TGTGCCAGCAGCTTGGGCTTGAAGCCCTACGAGCAGTACTTC	CASSLGLKPYEQYF